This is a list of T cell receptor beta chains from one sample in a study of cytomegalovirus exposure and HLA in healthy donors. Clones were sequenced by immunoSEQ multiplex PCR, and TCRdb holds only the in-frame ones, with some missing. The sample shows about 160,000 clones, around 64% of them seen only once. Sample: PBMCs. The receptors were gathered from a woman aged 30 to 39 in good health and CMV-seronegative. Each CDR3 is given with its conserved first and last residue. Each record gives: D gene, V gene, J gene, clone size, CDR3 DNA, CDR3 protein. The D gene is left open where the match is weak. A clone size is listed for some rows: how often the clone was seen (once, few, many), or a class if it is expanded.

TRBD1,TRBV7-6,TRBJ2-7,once,TGTGCCAGCAGCCCCGGGACAGGTTACTACGAGCAGTACTTC,CASSPGTGYYEQYF
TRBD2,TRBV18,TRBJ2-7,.,TGTGCCAGCTCAACGACTAGCGGGAGCTACGAGCAGTACTTC,CASSTTSGSYEQYF
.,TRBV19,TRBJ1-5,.,TGTGCCAGTAGTATGGGAGGGTACGGCAATCAGCCCCAGCATTTT,CASSMGGYGNQPQHF
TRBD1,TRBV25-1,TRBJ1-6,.,TGTGCCAGCACCGGAGACAGGGTCTATAATTCACCCCTCCACTTT,CASTGDRVYNSPLHF
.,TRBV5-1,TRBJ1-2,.,TGCGCCAGCAGCTTGGGGGCAGTCTATGGCTACACCTTC,CASSLGAVYGYTF
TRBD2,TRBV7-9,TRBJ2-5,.,TGTGCCAGCAGCTTAAAGCGGGGGGGCACAGAGACCCAGTACTTC,CASSLKRGGTETQYF
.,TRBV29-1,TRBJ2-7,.,TGCAGCGTTGAAAAGGGGGTCGAGCAGTACTTC,CSVEKGVEQYF
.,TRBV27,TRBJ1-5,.,TGTGCCAGCGGACAGTTGGGCAATCAGCCCCAGCATTTT,CASGQLGNQPQHF
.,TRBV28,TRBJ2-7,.,TGTGCCAGCAGTCAGAACTCCTACGAGCAGTACTTC,CASSQNSYEQYF
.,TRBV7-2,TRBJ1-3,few,TGTGCCAGCGGAGTCTTGGGAAACACCATATATTTT,CASGVLGNTIYF
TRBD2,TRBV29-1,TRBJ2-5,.,TGCAGCGTTGGGGGGACAGCGGGGGGCGTAGAGGCCCAGTACTTC,CSVGGTAGGVEAQYF
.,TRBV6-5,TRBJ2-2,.,TGTGCCAGCAGCCGCACTAGTTACGGGGAGCTGTTTTTT,CASSRTSYGELFF
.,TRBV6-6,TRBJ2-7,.,TGTGCCAGCAGTCCGCGGGACTACGAGCAGTACTTC,CASSPRDYEQYF
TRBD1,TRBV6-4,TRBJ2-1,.,TGTGCCAGCAGGGTTCCGGGACAGGGGTGCAATGAGCAGTTCTTC,CASRVPGQGCNEQFF
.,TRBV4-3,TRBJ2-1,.,TGCGCCAGCAGCCAAGATGGGGACTGGTACAATGAGCAGTTCTTC,CASSQDGDWYNEQFF
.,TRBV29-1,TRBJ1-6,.,TGCAGCGTTGAAGAAAGTCCAGGGAATTCACCCCTCCACTTT,CSVEESPGNSPLHF
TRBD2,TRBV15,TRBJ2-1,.,TGTGCCACCAGCAGACCCCAAGCGGGAGTAGCATTGGGTGAGCAGTTCTTC,CATSRPQAGVALGEQFF
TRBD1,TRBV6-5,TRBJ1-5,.,TGTGCCAGCAGTTACAGGTGGACAGGGAATCAGCCCCAGCATTTT,CASSYRWTGNQPQHF
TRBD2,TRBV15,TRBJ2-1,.,TGTGCCACCAGCCCAGCCAAGCGGGACTACAATGAGCAGTTCTTC,CATSPAKRDYNEQFF
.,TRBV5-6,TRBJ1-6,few,TGTGCCAGCAGCTTGGGGCAGGGGAATTCACCCCTCCACTTT,CASSLGQGNSPLHF
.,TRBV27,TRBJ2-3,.,TGTGCCAGCAGTTTAAGCGTAGGAACCACAGATACGCAGTATTTT,CASSLSVGTTDTQYF
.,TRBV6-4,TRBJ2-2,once,TGTGCCAGCAGTGAATCGGGAGAATTTGGGGAGCTGTTTTTT,CASSESGEFGELFF
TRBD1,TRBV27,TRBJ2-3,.,TGTGCCAGCAGTGCTAGACAGGGGGCGGGTATCACAGATACGCAGTATTTT,CASSARQGAGITDTQYF
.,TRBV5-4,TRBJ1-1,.,TGTGCCAGCAGCTTGCTTCGGGAGAACACTGAAGCTTTCTTT,CASSLLRENTEAFF
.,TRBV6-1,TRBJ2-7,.,TGTGCCAGCAGTGAAGACAGTTACTACGAGCAGTACTTC,CASSEDSYYEQYF
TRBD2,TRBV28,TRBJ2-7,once,TGTGCCAGCACCCCCCGGGCTAGCGGGCGCTACGAGCAGTACTTC,CASTPRASGRYEQYF
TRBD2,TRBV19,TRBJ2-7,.,TGTGCCAGTAGTCCCGGGACTAGCGGGGTTAGCACTCCCAAGCAGTACTTC,CASSPGTSGVSTPKQYF
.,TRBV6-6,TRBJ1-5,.,TGTGCCAGCGGGTGGGGCCTCAATCAGCCCCAGCATTTT,CASGWGLNQPQHF
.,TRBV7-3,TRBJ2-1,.,TGTGCCAGCAGCAAGCGGGACAGGAGACAATACAATGAGCAGTTCTTC,CASSKRDRRQYNEQFF
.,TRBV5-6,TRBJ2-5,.,TGTGCCAGCAGATCAGGGGAGTGGGAGACCCAGTACTTC,CASRSGEWETQYF
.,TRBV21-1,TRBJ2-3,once,TGTGCCAGCACCTCGGACAGGAGCACAGATACGCAGTATTTT,CASTSDRSTDTQYF
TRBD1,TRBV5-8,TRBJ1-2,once,TGTGCCAGCAGCCTGGGACAGGGAGATGACAACTATGGCTACACCTTC,CASSLGQGDDNYGYTF
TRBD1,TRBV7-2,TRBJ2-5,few,TGTGCCAGCAGAAGACAGGGTCATGAGACCCAGTACTTC,CASRRQGHETQYF
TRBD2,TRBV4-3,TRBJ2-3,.,TGCGCCAGCAGCCAGACTAGCGGGAGTGGTTTCGCAGATACGCAGTATTTT,CASSQTSGSGFADTQYF
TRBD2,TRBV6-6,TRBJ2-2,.,TGTGCCAGCAGGCGGTTAGCGGGAGGGGGCACCGGGGAGCTGTTTTTT,CASRRLAGGGTGELFF
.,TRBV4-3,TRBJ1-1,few,TGCGCCAGCAGCCAAGTAATGGCAGAGAACACTGAAGCTTTCTTT,CASSQVMAENTEAFF
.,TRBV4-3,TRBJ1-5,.,TGCGCCAGCAGCCAAAGCCTGAATCAGCCCCAGCATTTT,CASSQSLNQPQHF
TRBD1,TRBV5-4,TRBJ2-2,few,TGTGCCAGCAGCTCGACAGGGGGCTGGACCGGGGAGCTGTTTTTT,CASSSTGGWTGELFF
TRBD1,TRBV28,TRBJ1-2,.,TGTGCCAGCAGTCCTGGACAGGAAACTAACTATGGCTACACCTTC,CASSPGQETNYGYTF
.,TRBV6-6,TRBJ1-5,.,TGTGCCAGCAGTTACTCGGGCGTCTATCAGCCCCAGCATTTT,CASSYSGVYQPQHF
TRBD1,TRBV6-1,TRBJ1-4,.,TGTGCCAGCAGTGAGGGACAGGGAGTGGTGGCCTCAACTAATGAAAAACTGTTTTTT,CASSEGQGVVASTNEKLFF
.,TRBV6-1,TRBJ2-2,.,TGTGCCAGCCTAGGGCAGGGGTCCGGGGAGCTGTGTTTT,CASLGQGSGELCF
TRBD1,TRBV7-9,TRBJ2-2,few,TGTGCCAGCAGACCTACAGGGGACACCGGGGAGCTGTTTTTT,CASRPTGDTGELFF
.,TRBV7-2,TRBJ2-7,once,TGTGCCAGCAGCCCCTTTTGGAGCTACGAGCAGTACTTC,CASSPFWSYEQYF
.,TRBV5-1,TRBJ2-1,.,TGCGCCAGCAGCTTGGCTGGTAACTTTATTTACAATGAGCAGTTCTTC,CASSLAGNFIYNEQFF
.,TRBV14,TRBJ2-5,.,TGTGCCAGCAGCCCGGTAGGCGGAGAGACCCAGTACTTC,CASSPVGGETQYF
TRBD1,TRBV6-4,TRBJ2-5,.,TGTGCCAGCATCCGAAGAGGGGGCCAACTCCCGCACCAAGAGACCCAGTACTTC,CASIRRGGQLPHQETQYF
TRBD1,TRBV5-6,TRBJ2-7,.,TGTGCCAGCAGTTTGGGACAGGGGGCCTACGAGCAGTACTTC,CASSLGQGAYEQYF
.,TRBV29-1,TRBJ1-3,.,TGCAGCGCCGTAGGAGTCTCTGGAAACACCATATATTTT,CSAVGVSGNTIYF
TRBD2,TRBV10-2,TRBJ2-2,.,TGCGCCAGCAGTGATCGGGGGGACTCGCCGTTTTTCGGGGAGCTGTTTTTT,CASSDRGDSPFFGELFF
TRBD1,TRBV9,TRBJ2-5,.,TGTGCCAGCAGCGTAGCAGGGGGCCTCCAAGAGGCCCAGTACTTC,CASSVAGGLQEAQYF
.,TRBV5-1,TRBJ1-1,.,TGCGCCAGCAGCGGGGGGGCAGTCATGAACACTGAAGCTTTCTTT,CASSGGAVMNTEAFF
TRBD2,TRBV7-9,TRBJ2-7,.,TGTGCCAGCAGCTGGGAGGGATACGAGCAGTACTTC,CASSWEGYEQYF
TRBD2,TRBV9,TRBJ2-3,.,TGTGCCAGCAGCGTAGAGGCTAGCGGGGACACAGATACGCAGTATTTT,CASSVEASGDTDTQYF